This record covers a single TCR beta chain. The specificity of this receptor is unknown. Base quality data are lacking; no much larger clone is found one base away. Healthy HIV-negative adults with no recently reported acute infections or vaccinations were included as donors. Every donor was a Caucasian adult living in Nashville, Tennessee, USA. Magnetic negative selection was used to enrich CD4+ T cells, after which naive cells were positively selected on CD45RA and the negative fraction became the memory subset. Blood was obtained by leukapheresis, after which PBMCs were separated by Ficoll-Histopaque density gradient centrifugation and cryopreserved in liquid nitrogen vapor phase. Analytical flow cytometry was used to check the purity and quantity of every magnetically sorted T cell population. From each sorted fraction, genomic DNA was isolated and quantified by UV absorbance on a Nanodrop 2000c.

Using the deep immunoSEQ assay, TCR CDR3 regions were amplified from genomic DNA by multiplex PCR. Extracted genomic DNA from each cell subset was distributed evenly across all wells of several immunoSEQ 96-well plates, and each plate was treated as a replicate. Each replicate PCR for sorted subsets received about 180 ng genomic DNA, equal to tens of thousands of T cell genomes. Purified libraries were quantified with a Qubit 3.0 fluorometer, sized on a Bioanalyzer 2100, and re-quantified with the KAPA Library Quantification kit. Every immunoSEQ 96-well plate was sequenced on a dedicated single-read 150-cycle Illumina NextSeq 550 flow cell. On the study's bioinformatics: The immunoSEQ output contained only junctional sequences without quality scores, so filtering could not match that applied to full-length reads. Sequences were annotated with PyIR, a Python wrapper for IgBLAST v1.9, and V/J genes and CDR3 were assigned using IMGT germline references. Reads with weak V/J assignments (E-value above 1e-6), missing CDR3, stop codons, out-of-frame junctions, or ambiguous translated residues were removed. V3J clonotypes were defined as sequences sharing the same inferred V gene, J gene, and CDR3 amino acid sequence. Percentage overlap between repertoires was computed as shared unique clonotypes divided by the size of the smaller repertoire. Three approaches were used to assess repertoire richness: RTK rarefaction, the Chao1 estimator, and Recon v2.1 estimates of unobserved clonotypes. Generation probabilities were computed with OLGA for all TCRbeta clonotypes obtained by the gDNA method from several donors. The source is immuneACCESS, and TCRdb retained only in-frame sequences with V and J called. Part of the clones is not carried over; for the studies checked, unresolved V genes explain less than half of this, and the remainder is unexplained. The DNA was the basis for D and trimming; V, J and clone size are from that table. In all, the sample holds some 2,500,000 clones, and around 93% of those were seen once. Of the sample, 0.37% falls within the top ten clones.

These data are taken from a study of shared clonotypes between healthy human individuals (dated by TCRdb to about 2020). Regarding the research as a whole: The cohort included three men and a couple of women between 18 and 49 years of age. For each donor, CD4 naive and CD4 memory were each given three plates, CD8 naive was given two plates, and CD8 memory was given one plate. To estimate repertoire size and how much clonotypes are shared between individuals, the study performed deep sequencing of blood TCR repertoires from roughly five healthy adults. Different laboratories and diverse techniques were used to prepare libraries and sequence TCR repertoires, to increase sequencing depth and limit assay-specific biases. Between about 0.94 and 8.9 billion PBMCs per donor were obtained by leukapheresis. Beyond this particular receptor, the publication reports: Sharing across a few donors was observed for approximately 5% of naive CD4, about 3.2% of naive CD8, around 2.5% of memory CD4, and approximately 0.41% of memory CD8 clonotypes. Compared with non-shared clonotypes, the clonotypes found in all four sorted-subset donors had higher generation probabilities. Pairwise subsampling indicated that sequencing depth was expected to affect the degree of clonotype sharing among donors. Sampling was limited to blood, and TCR repertoires in tissue likely differ from TCR repertoires in blood. Estimated clonotype richness was generally larger for naive than for memory subsets. Rarefaction of sorted-subset datasets indicated incomplete sequencing despite the large sequencing depth. Because the study included only a small number of donors, the genetic and exposure-history diversity represented was limited.

The CDR3 runs 16 amino acids, cysteine and phenylalanine included. The retained sequence is limited to the CDR3, 48 bases, with the frame set at the first base. Germline trimming: 4 bases from V, 7 bases from J; junction bases outside gene matches: 12. The germline V gene (reference sequence) sets CDR1 to PRHDT and CDR2 to FYEKMQ. Here the chain combines TRBV13 and TRBJ2-7; TRBD2 agrees with 11 junctional bases. The source of this sequence is a young man in good health. Some clones in this sample may be carry-over from other donors' samples. Sequencing used naive CD4+ T cells from PBMCs. The cell subset or site label on this specimen signifies: CD45RA+ positively selected. The DNA reads as follows: TGTGCCAGCAGCTCCTACCTTAGCGGGAGGGCCGGTGAGCAGTACTTC. This encodes CASSSYLSGRAGEQYF.